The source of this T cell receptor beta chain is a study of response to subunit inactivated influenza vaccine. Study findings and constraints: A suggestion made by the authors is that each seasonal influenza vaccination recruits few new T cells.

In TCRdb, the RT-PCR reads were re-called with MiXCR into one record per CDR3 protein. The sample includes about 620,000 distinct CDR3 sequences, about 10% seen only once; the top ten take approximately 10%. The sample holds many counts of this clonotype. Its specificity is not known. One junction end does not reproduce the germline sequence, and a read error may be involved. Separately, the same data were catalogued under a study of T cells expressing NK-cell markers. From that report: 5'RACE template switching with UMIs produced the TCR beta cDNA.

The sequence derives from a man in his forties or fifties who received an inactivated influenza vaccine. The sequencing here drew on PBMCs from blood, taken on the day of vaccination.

The CDR3 bases are TGTGCCAGCAGCCAAGGACAGGGCTCCTACAATGAGCAGTTCTTC. It translates to CASSQGQGSYNEQFF. This chain joins TRBV5-1 and TRBJ2-1, with 8 bases lining up with TRBD1. Looked up from germline, CDR1 is SGHRS and CDR2 is YFSETQ. CDR3 size: 15 residues.